The 16 T cell receptor beta chains presented below share a single source sample, sequenced in a study of cytomegalovirus exposure and HLA in healthy donors. The PCR made use of 60 Vbeta and 13 Jbeta primers. Clones were sequenced by immunoSEQ multiplex PCR, and TCRdb holds only the in-frame ones, with some missing. The sample has approximately 110,000 clones, under 85% seen once. Source material: PBMCs. These receptors came from a woman between 50 and 59 years old in good health and CMV-seropositive.

The chain has TRBV7-2 and TRBJ2-5; D is possibly TRBD1 or TRBD2 (5 bases each). Trimming shortened V by 4 bases and J by 4 bases, and 13 bases separated the two germline ends. This CDR3 has 14 residues. The V gene's germline CDR1 is SGHTA and CDR2 FQGNSA. Here the CDR3 DNA reads TGTGCCAGCAGCTCAGCAGGGAGTGGAGAGACCCAGTACTTC. Encoded protein: CASSSAGSGETQYF.

V gene TRBV5-8 combines with J gene TRBJ1-6; D possibly corresponds to TRBD1 (5 bases). The V gene lost 0 bases and the J gene lost 6 bases, with 10 bases spanning the gap. Germline loops: CDR1 SGHTS, CDR2 YDEGEE. The CDR3 covers 15 residues. This CDR3 reads CASSLELGANSPLHF. CDR3 in DNA: TGTGCCAGCAGCTTGGAGTTAGGGGCTAATTCACCCCTCCACTTT. Looking up the rest from reference TRBV5-8 and TRBJ1-6 gives the full variable domain: EAGVTQSPTHLIKTRGQQATLRCSPISGHTSVYWYQQALGLGLQFLLWYDEGEERNRGNFPPRFSGRQFPNYSSELNVNALELEDSALYLCASSLELGANSPLHFGNGTRLTVT.

This chain connects TRBV19 to TRBJ1-1; D might be TRBD1 (5 bases). CDR3 length: 15 amino acids. Trimming left V 5 bases short and J 3 bases short, with 16 bases between. Germline loops: CDR1 LNHDA, CDR2 SQIVND (reference sequence). CDR3 loop: CASSARLGGDTEAFF. The CDR3 bases are TGTGCCAGTAGTGCCCGGCTCGGGGGTGACACTGAAGCTTTCTTT.

The gene calls are TRBV14 and TRBJ2-6; 7 nucleotides align to TRBD2. The CDR3 is 15 residues long. Trimming cost V 4 bases and J 3 bases; bases outside gene matches: 3. Germline CDR1 reads SGHDN; CDR2 reads FVKESK. Here the CDR3 DNA reads TGTGCCAGCAGCCCATGGGAGGGTGGGGCCAACGTCCTGACTTTC. This translates into CASSPWEGGANVLTF.

V is TRBV29-1 and J is TRBJ2-7, with no clear D. The V end lost 4 bases, the J end lost 4 bases, and 5 bases lay between the germline ends. This CDR3 is 10 amino acids long. Germline loops: CDR1 SQVTM, CDR2 ANQGSEA. In DNA form, the CDR3 reads TGCAGCGTTGTAGTGTACGAGCAGTACTTC. Encoded protein: CSVVVYEQYF.

This clone was seen only a few times. The chain is built from TRBV7-8 and TRBJ1-2, with D possibly matching TRBD1 (5 bases). Trimming shortened V by 6 bases and J by 7 bases, and 12 bases separated the two germline ends. Germline lookup yields CDR1 SGHVS and CDR2 FQNEAQ. The CDR3 spans 12 residues. The CDR3 region has the DNA TGTGCCAGCAGTTTGGACACTTCTGGCTACACCTTC. Protein sequence: CASSLDTSGYTF.

The chain is built from TRBV5-1 and TRBJ2-1; D may be TRBD1 (5 bases). The CDR3 is made up of 13 amino acids. Germline V CDR1 and CDR2: SGHRS, YFSETQ. The V and J ends lost 0 bases and 7 bases respectively, with 8 bases between them. The CDR3 DNA sequence: TGCGCCAGCAGCTTGGACAGGTTAAATGAGCAGTTCTTC. Translating it yields CASSLDRLNEQFF.

CDR3: CASSYGTGHGTQYF. The CDR3 DNA is TGTGCCAGCAGTTACGGGACAGGGCATGGGACCCAGTACTTC. The chain uses TRBV27 and TRBJ2-5; 9 bases map to TRBD1. Germline V gives CDR1 MNHEY, CDR2 SMNVEV (reference sequence). The trim removed 4 bases at V and 7 bases at J, leaving 7 bases unmatched. The CDR3 is 14 residues long.

This clone was recorded once. The chain employs TRBV4-3 and TRBJ2-3; tentative D call: TRBD1 (6 bases). Trimming removed 2 bases at V and 0 bases at J, with 12 bases between. In germline, CDR1 is LGHNA, CDR2 YSLEER. The CDR3 is made up of 16 amino acids. CDR3 region: CASSQQTGLSTDTQYF. The CDR3 nucleotides read TGCGCCAGCAGCCAACAGACAGGCTTAAGCACAGATACGCAGTATTTT.

The chain joins TRBV29-1 to TRBJ1-2; TRBD1 might be the D (5 bases). The CDR3 spans 14 residues. V lost 2 bases and J lost 1, with 11 bases in between. Germline lookup yields CDR1 SQVTM and CDR2 ANQGSEA. The CDR3 nucleotides read TGCAGCGTTGAACTAAGGGGTGTTAACTATGGCTACACCTTC. Protein product: CSVELRGVNYGYTF.

Concerning this clone: The junction shows a germline mismatch at one end, possibly a read error. This rearrangement joins TRBV6-5 to TRBJ2-4, with 9 bases fitting TRBD2. CDR1 is MNHEY and CDR2 is SVGAGI in the germline V gene. The CDR3 contains 14 residues. CDR3 nucleotides: TGTGCCAGCAGTAAGCGGGAGGTCAAAAACAGTCAGTACTTC. This encodes CASSKREVKNSQYF.

The CDR3 is CASSLRPGDEQFF. CDR3 DNA sequence: TGCGCCAGCAGCTTGAGACCGGGGGATGAGCAGTTCTTC. The chain joins TRBV5-1 to TRBJ2-1; tentatively, D is TRBD2 (6 bases). CDR3 size: 13 residues. Germline-derived CDR1 and CDR2 are SGHRS and YFSETQ. V was pared by 1 base and J by 8 bases, with 10 bases between.

This rearrangement joins TRBV5-1 to TRBJ2-1, with TRBD2 matching over 11 bases. The CDR3 covers 20 residues. J was trimmed by 0 bases and V by 0 bases; bases with no gene match: 11. Germline CDR1 and CDR2: SGHRS and YFSETQ. CDR3 sequence reads: CASSLAQGSGRVSSYNEQFF. CDR3 DNA sequence: TGCGCCAGCAGCTTGGCCCAGGGTAGCGGGAGGGTGAGCTCCTACAATGAGCAGTTCTTC.

The chain has TRBV5-5 and TRBJ1-1; maybe TRBD1 (5 bases). The V end was cut by 9 bases, the J end by 4 bases, with 16 bases between. The CDR3 length is 13 residues. Germline assignment: CDR1 SGHKS and CDR2 YYEKEE (reference sequence). The CDR3 nucleotides read TGTGCCACCCATTGGGGGGTGGGCACTGAAGCTTTCTTT. Translating it yields CATHWGVGTEAFF.

This chain links TRBV15 with TRBJ2-1, with D possibly being TRBD1 (6 bases). Germline CDR1 and CDR2: LNHNV and YYDKDF (reference sequence). V lost 3 bases and J 10 bases, leaving 10 bases between the germline ends. This CDR3 is 12 amino acids long. The CDR3 loop reads CATSSRGWEQFF. CDR3 in DNA: TGTGCCACCAGCAGCAGGGGTTGGGAGCAGTTCTTC.

The V and J genes are TRBV4-1 and TRBJ2-7; 12 nucleotides match TRBD1. The germline CDR1 and CDR2 sequences are MGHRA and YSYEKL. V lost 4 bases to trimming and J lost 9 bases; unmatched junction nucleotides: 10. The CDR3 runs to 15 residues. The DNA for the CDR3 is TGCGCCAGCAGCCCCACCGGGACAGGGGGCGGTGGGCAGTACTTC. It yields the protein CASSPTGTGGGGQYF.